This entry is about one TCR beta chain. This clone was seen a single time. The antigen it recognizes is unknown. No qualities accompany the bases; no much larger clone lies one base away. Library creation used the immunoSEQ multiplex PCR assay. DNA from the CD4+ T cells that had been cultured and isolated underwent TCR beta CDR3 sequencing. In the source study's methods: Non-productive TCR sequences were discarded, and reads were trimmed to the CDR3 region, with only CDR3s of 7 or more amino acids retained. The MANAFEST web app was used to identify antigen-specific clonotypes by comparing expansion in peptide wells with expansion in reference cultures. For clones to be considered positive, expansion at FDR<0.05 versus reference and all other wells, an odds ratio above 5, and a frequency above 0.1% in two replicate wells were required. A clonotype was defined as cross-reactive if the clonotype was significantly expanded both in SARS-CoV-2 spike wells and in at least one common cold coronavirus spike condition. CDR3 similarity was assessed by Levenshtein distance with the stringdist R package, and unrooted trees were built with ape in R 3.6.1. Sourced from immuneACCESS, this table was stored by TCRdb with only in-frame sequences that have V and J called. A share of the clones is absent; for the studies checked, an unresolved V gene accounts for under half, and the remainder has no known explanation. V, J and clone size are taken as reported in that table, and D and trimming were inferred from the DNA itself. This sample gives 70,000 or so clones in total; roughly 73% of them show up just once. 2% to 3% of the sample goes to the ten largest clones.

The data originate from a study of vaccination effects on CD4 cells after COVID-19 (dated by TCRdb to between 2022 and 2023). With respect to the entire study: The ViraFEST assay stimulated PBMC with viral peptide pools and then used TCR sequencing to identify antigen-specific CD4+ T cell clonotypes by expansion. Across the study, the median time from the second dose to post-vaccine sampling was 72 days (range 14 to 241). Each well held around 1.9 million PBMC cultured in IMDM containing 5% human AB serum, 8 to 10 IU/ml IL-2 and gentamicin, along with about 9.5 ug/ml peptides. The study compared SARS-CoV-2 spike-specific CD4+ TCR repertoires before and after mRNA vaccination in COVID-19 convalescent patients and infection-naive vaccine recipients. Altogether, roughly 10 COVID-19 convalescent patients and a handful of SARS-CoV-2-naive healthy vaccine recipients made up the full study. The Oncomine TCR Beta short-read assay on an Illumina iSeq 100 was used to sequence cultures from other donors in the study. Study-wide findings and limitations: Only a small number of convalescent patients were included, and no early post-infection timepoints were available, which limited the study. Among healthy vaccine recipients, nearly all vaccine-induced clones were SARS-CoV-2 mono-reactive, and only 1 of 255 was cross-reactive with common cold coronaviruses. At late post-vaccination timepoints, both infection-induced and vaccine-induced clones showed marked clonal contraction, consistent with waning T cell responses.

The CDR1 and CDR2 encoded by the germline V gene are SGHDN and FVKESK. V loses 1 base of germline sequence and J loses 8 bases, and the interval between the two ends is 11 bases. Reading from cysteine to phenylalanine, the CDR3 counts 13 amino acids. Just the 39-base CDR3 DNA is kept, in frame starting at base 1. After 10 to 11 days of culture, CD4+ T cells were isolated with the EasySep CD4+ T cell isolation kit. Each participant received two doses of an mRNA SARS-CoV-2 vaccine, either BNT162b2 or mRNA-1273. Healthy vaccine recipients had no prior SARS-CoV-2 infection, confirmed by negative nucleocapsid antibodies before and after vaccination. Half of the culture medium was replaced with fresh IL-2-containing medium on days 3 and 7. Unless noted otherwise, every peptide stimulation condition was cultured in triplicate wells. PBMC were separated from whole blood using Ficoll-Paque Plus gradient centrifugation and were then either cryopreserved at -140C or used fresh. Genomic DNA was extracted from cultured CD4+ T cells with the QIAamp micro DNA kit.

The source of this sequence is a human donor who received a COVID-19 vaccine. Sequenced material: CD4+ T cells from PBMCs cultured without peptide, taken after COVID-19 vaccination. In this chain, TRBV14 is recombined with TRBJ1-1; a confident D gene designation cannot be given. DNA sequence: TGTGCCAGCAGCCAAGGGGTGGTTACGGAAGCTTTCTTT. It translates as CASSQGVVTEAFF.